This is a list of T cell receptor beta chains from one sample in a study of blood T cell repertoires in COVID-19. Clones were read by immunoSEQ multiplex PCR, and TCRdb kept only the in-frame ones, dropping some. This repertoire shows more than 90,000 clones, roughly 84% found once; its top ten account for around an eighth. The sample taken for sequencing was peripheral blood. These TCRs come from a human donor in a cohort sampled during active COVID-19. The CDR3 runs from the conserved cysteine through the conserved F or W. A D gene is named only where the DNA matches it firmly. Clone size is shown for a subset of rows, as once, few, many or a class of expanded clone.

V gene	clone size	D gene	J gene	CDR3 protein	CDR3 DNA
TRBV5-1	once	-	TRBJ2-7	CASSRRDRSSYEQYF	TGCGCCAGCAGCCGTCGGGATAGGTCCTCCTACGAGCAGTACTTC
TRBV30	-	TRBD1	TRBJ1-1	CAWSVKGAGLQTEAFF	TGTGCCTGGAGTGTCAAGGGGGCGGGCCTACAAACTGAAGCTTTCTTT
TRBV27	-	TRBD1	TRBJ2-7	CASSLSGFGTGFYEQYF	TGTGCCAGCAGTTTATCTGGCTTCGGGACAGGGTTTTACGAGCAGTACTTC
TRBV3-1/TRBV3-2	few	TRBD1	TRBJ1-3	CASSLRTGGNSGNTIYF	TGTGCCAGCAGCCTCCGGACAGGCGGTAACTCTGGAAACACCATATATTTT
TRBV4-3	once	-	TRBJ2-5	CASSQGSSGGETQYF	TGCGCCAGCAGCCAAGGATCGTCCGGGGGTGAGACCCAGTACTTC
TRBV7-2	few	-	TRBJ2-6	CASSSQGTGANVLTF	TGTGCCAGCAGCTCACAGGGTACTGGGGCCAACGTCCTGACTTTC
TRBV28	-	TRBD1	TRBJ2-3	CASRWDRSTDTQYF	TGTGCCAGCCGGTGGGACAGAAGCACAGATACGCAGTATTTT
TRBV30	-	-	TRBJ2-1	CAWSSSGSGGEQFF	TGTGCCTGGAGTTCCTCTGGGTCGGGTGGTGAGCAGTTCTTC
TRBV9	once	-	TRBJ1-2	CASSVEQKVINYGYTF	TGTGCCAGCAGCGTAGAACAGAAGGTCATTAACTATGGCTACACCTTC
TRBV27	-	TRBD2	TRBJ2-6	CASSLGSLADSGANVLTF	TGTGCCAGCAGTCTGGGGTCACTAGCGGACTCTGGGGCCAACGTCCTGACTTTC
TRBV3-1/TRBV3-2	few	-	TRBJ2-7	CASSQVARLSYEQYF	TGTGCCAGCAGCCAAGTGGCCAGGCTGTCCTACGAGCAGTACTTC
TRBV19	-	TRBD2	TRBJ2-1	CASSARTSGRVDEQFF	TGTGCCAGTAGTGCTCGGACTAGCGGGAGGGTCGATGAGCAGTTCTTC
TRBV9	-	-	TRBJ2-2	CASSQAGNTGELFF	TGTGCCAGCAGCCAGGCGGGGAACACCGGGGAGCTGTTTTTT
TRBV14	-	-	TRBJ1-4	CASSQGTPWPEKLFF	TGTGCCAGCAGCCAGGGGACACCCTGGCCTGAAAAACTGTTTTTT
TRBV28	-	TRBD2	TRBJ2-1	CASSYLAGVIDNEQFF	TGTGCCAGCAGTTACTTAGCGGGAGTAATCGACAATGAGCAGTTCTTC
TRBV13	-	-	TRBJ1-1	CASARGGGTEAFF	TGTGCCAGCGCGAGGGGAGGGGGGACTGAAGCTTTCTTT
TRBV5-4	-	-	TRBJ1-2	CASTVGTSNYGYTF	TGTGCCAGCACCGTAGGGACATCTAACTATGGCTACACCTTC
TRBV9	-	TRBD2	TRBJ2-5	CASSGGVGGETQYF	TGTGCCAGCAGCGGAGGCGTCGGGGGGGAGACCCAGTACTTC
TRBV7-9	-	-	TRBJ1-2	CASSPAGGDGYTF	TGTGCCAGCAGCCCCGCGGGGGGGGATGGCTACACCTTC
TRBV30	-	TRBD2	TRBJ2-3	CAWRRGAPSDTQYF	TGTGCCTGGAGGCGGGGGGCTCCGTCAGATACGCAGTATTTT
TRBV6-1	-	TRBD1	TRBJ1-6	CASSETPGTGDSPLHF	TGTGCCAGCAGTGAGACGCCCGGGACAGGGGACTCACCCCTCCACTTT
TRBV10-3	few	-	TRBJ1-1	CAISEPEQGRAFF	TGTGCCATCAGTGAGCCGGAGCAGGGAAGAGCTTTCTTT
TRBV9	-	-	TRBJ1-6	CASSPSGANNSPLRF	TGTGCCAGCAGCCCCAGTGGAGCTAATAATTCACCCCTCCGCTTT
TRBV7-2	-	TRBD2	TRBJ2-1	CASTLGTTSNEQFF	TGTGCCAGCACCCTGGGGACTACCTCAAATGAGCAGTTCTTC
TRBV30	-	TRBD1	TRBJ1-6	CAWSIDRGGSGAPLHF	TGTGCCTGGAGTATTGACAGGGGCGGGTCGGGAGCACCCCTCCACTTT
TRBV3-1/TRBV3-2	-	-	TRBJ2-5	CASSQDGAVQETQYF	TGTGCCAGCAGCCAAGATGGTGCAGTCCAAGAGACCCAGTACTTC
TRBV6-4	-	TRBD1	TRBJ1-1	CASRGQGGTEAFF	TGTGCCAGCAGGGGACAGGGGGGGACTGAAGCTTTCTTT
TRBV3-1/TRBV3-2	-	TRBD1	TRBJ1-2	CASSRGPGTAKNYGYTF	TGTGCCAGCAGCCGTGGCCCCGGGACAGCTAAAAACTATGGCTACACCTTC
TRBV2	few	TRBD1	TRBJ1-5	CASSGGPTGGLNQPQHF	TGTGCCAGCAGTGGGGGGCCTACAGGGGGCTTGAATCAGCCCCAGCATTTT
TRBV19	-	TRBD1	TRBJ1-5	CASRTTGVPSNQPQHF	TGTGCCAGTAGAACGACAGGGGTCCCTAGCAATCAGCCCCAGCATTTT
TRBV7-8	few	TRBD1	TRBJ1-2	CASSHRPDRSLNYGYTF	TGTGCCAGCAGCCATAGACCGGACAGGTCCCTTAACTATGGCTACACCTTC
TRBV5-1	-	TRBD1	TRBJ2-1	CASSADRGLSGEQFF	TGCGCCAGCAGCGCGGACAGGGGGCTGAGCGGTGAGCAGTTCTTC
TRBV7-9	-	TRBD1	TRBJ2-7	CASSQGQGAKYEQYF	TGTGCCAGCAGCCAGGGACAGGGGGCGAAGTACGAGCAGTACTTC
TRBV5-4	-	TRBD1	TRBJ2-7	CASSQGSGTAPNEQYF	TGTGCCAGCAGCCAGGGATCCGGGACAGCTCCGAACGAGCAGTACTTC
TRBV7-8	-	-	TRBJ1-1	CASSFTVNTEAFF	TGTGCCAGCAGCTTTACGGTGAACACTGAAGCTTTCTTT
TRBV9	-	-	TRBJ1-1	CASSVGGLGPTEAFF	TGTGCCAGCAGCGTAGGGGGACTCGGACCCACTGAAGCTTTCTTT
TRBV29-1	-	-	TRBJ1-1	CSVDPHAGRTEAFF	TGCAGCGTTGACCCCCACGCGGGAAGAACTGAAGCTTTCTTT
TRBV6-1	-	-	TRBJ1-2	CASSELIRRANYGYTF	TGTGCCAGCAGTGAATTGATTAGGAGGGCGAACTATGGCTACACCTTC
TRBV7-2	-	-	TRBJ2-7	CASSLGPPGSGTAYEQYF	TGTGCCAGCAGCTTAGGTCCCCCTGGTAGCGGGACAGCCTACGAGCAGTACTTC
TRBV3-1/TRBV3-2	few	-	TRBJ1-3	CASSPGGVRNTIYF	TGTGCCAGCAGCCCTGGGGGGGTCCGAAACACCATATATTTT
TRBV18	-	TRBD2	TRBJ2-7	CASSPPSGRGEQYF	TGTGCCAGCTCACCACCTAGCGGGAGAGGAGAGCAGTACTTC
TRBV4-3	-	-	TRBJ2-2	CASSQDWRGSGELFF	TGCGCCAGCAGCCAAGATTGGCGAGGGTCCGGGGAGCTGTTTTTT
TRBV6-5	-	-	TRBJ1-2	CASSSEPNYGYTF	TGTGCCAGCAGTTCAGAACCTAACTATGGCTACACCTTC
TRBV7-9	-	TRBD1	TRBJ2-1	CASSTDREIFNEQFF	TGTGCCAGCAGTACTGACAGGGAGATTTTCAATGAGCAGTTCTTC
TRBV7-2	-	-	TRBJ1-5	CASSLQGRQPQHF	TGTGCCAGCAGCCTACAGGGTCGTCAGCCCCAGCATTTT
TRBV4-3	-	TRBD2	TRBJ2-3	CASSQHQGLAGQDTQYF	TGCGCCAGCAGCCAGCACCAGGGACTAGCGGGACAAGATACGCAGTATTTT
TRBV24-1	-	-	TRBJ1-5	CATSDIGQNLWGNQPQHF	TGTGCCACCAGTGATATTGGACAGAATTTATGGGGCAATCAGCCCCAGCATTTT
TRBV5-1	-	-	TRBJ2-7	CASSPTPKDEQYF	TGCGCCAGCAGCCCGACACCCAAGGACGAGCAGTACTTC
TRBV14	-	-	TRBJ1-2	CASSQVSGSLNYGYTF	TGTGCCAGCAGCCAAGTTTCAGGATCATTAAACTATGGCTACACCTTC
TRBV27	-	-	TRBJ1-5	CASSTTGSHQPQHF	TGTGCCAGCAGCACGACAGGAAGCCATCAGCCCCAGCATTTT
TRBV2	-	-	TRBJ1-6	CASRKTGMDNSPLHF	TGTGCCAGCAGGAAGACCGGGATGGATAATTCACCCCTCCACTTT
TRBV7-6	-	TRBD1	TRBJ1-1	CASSPGTGGTTEAFF	TGTGCCAGCAGCCCTGGGACAGGGGGTACCACTGAAGCTTTCTTT
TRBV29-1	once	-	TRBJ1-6	CSAKTDVNSPLHF	TGCAGCGCTAAGACAGACGTCAATTCACCCCTCCACTTT
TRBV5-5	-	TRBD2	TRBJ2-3	CASSLGLAGIDTQYF	TGTGCCAGCAGCTTGGGACTAGCGGGGATAGATACGCAGTATTTT
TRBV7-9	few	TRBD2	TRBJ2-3	CASSSLAGGRVNTQYF	TGTGCCAGCAGCTCCCTCGCGGGAGGGCGGGTGAATACGCAGTATTTT